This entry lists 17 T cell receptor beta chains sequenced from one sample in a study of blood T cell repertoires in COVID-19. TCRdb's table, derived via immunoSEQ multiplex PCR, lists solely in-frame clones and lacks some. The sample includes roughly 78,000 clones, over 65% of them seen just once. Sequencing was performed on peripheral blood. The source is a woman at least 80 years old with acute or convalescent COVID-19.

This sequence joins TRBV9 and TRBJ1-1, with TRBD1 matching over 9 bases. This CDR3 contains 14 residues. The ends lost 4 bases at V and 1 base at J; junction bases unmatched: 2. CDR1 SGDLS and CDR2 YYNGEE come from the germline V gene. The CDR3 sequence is CASSLTGGNTEAFF. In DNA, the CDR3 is TGTGCCAGCAGCCTGACAGGGGGGAACACTGAAGCTTTCTTT.

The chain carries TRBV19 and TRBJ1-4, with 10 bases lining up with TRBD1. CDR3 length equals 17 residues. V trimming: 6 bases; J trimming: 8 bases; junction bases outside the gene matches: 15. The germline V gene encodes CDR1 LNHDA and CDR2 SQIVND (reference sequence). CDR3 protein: CASSRGTGVQRTEKLFF. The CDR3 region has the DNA TGTGCCAGTAGCAGGGGGACAGGGGTTCAGAGGACGGAAAAACTGTTTTTT.

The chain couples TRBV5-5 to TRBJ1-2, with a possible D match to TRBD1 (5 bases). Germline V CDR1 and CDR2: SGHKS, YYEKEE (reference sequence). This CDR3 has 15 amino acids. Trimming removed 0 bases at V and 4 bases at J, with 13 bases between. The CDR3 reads CASSLEGSSFYGYTF. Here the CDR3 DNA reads TGTGCCAGCAGCTTGGAGGGGTCTTCCTTCTATGGCTACACCTTC.

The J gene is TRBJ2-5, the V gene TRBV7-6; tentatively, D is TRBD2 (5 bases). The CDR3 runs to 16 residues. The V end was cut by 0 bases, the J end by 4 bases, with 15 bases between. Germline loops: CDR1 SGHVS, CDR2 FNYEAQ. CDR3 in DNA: TGTGCCAGCAGCTTAGCGGCTAGCAGCACCCGAGAGACCCAGTACTTC. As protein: CASSLAASSTRETQYF.

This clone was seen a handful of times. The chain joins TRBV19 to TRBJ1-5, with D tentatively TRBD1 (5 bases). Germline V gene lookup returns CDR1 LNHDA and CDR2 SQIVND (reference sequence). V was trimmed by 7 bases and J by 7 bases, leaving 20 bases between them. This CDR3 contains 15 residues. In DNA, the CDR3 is TGTGCCAGTACCGACACAGGTGGCGGGGGACAGCCCCAGCATTTT. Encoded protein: CASTDTGGGGQPQHF.

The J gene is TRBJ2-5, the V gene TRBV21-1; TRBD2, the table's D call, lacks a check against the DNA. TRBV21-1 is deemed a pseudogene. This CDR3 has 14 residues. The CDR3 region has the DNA TGTGCCAGCGAGGCGGCGGATCACCAAGAGACCCAGTACTTC. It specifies CASEAADHQETQYF.

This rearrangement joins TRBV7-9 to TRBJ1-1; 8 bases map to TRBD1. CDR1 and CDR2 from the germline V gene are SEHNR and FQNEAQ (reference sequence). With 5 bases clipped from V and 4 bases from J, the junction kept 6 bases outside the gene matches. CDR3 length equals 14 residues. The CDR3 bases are TGTGCCAGCAGCCCTCAGGGGGCCGGCACTGAAGCTTTCTTT. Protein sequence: CASSPQGAGTEAFF.

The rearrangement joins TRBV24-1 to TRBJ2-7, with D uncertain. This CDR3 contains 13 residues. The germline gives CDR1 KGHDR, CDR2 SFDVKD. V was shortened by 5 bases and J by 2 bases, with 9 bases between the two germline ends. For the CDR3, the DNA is TGTGCCACCAGTGTTGGTGGAGCCTACGAGCAGTACTTC. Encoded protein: CATSVGGAYEQYF.

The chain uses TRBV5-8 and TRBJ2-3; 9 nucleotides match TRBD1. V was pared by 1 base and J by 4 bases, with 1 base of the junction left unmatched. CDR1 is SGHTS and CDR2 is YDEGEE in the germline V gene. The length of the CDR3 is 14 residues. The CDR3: CASSLTGGSDTQYF. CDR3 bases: TGTGCCAGCAGCTTGACAGGGGGCTCAGATACGCAGTATTTT.

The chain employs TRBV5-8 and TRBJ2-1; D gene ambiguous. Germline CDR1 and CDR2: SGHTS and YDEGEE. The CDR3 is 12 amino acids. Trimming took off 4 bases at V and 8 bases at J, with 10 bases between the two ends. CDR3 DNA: TGTGCCAGCAGCCCCCGGGTGCATGAGCAGTTCTTC. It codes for CASSPRVHEQFF.

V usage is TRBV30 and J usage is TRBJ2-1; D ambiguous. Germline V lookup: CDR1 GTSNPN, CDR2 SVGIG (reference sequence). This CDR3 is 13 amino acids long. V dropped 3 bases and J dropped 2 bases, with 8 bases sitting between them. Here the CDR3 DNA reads TGTGCCTGGAGCGCGAGCCCCTACAATGAGCAGTTCTTC. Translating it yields CAWSASPYNEQFF.

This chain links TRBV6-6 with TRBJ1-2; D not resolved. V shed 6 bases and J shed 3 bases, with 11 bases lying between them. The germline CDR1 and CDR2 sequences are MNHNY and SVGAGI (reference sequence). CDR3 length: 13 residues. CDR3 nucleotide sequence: TGTGCCAGCAGCCAACTCCGGGACTATGGCTACACCTTC. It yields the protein CASSQLRDYGYTF.

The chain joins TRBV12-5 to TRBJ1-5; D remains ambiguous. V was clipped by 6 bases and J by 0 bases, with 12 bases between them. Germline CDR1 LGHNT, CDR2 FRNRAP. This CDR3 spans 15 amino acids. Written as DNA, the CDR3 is TGTGCTAGTGGCGCCCCCCAGTCTAGCAATCAGCCCCAGCATTTT. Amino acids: CASGAPQSSNQPQHF.

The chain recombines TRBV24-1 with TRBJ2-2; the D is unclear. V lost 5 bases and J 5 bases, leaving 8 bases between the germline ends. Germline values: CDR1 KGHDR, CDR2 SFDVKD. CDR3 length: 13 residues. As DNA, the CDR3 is TGTGCCACCAGTGGCCATACTACCGGGGAGCTGTTTTTT. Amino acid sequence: CATSGHTTGELFF.

CDR3 in DNA: TGTGCCAGCAGCTTGGCCGTCGAGCAGTACTTC. Protein product: CASSLAVEQYF. The rearrangement joins TRBV5-6 to TRBJ2-7; unclear D gene. The CDR3 totals 11 residues. CDR1 is SGHDT, CDR2 YYEEEE, per germline. Trimming took 0 bases from V and 6 from J, leaving 4 bases between them.

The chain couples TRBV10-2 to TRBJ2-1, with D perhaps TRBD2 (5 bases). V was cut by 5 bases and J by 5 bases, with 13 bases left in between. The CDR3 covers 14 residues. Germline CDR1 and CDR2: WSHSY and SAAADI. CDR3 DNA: TGCGCCAGCAGTAATGGGCTAGCCCACAATGAGCAGTTCTTC. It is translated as CASSNGLAHNEQFF.

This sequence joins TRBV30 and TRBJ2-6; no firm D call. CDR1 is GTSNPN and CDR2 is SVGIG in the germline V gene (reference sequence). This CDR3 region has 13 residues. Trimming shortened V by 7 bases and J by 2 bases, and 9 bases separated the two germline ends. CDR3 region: CALTRTGANVLTF. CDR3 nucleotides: TGTGCCTTGACAAGGACTGGGGCCAACGTCCTGACTTTC.